A single sample is the source of the 6 T cell receptor beta chains below, sequenced in a study of cytomegalovirus exposure and HLA in healthy donors (TCRdb year 2017). Libraries came from the immunoSEQ multiplex PCR assay. For the multiplex PCR, a mixture combining 60 forward primers for TCR Vbeta segments and 13 reverse primers for TCR Jbeta segments was used. Here the immuneACCESS table is served through TCRdb, limited to in-frame sequences with V and J called. Missing clones are a known gap in these copies; in checked studies unresolved V genes cover under half, and the rest lacks a known reason. Per the sample table, the count is around 51,000 clones. Of the sample, 26% falls within the top ten clones. Sequencing was done on a sample of PBMCs. Receptors were obtained from a middle-aged man in good health and CMV-seropositive.

The chain is built from TRBV18 and TRBJ2-5, with D maybe TRBD1 (5 bases). Germline V gives CDR1 KGHSH, CDR2 LQKENI. The CDR3 totals 13 residues. Trimming stripped 6 bases from V and 4 bases from J, with 12 bases between. The CDR3: CASSIGEGETQYF. The CDR3 DNA sequence: TGTGCCAGCTCGATAGGGGAAGGAGAGACCCAGTACTTC.

Concerning this clone itself: This sample includes further DNA sequences coding for the same CDR3. This chain joins TRBV18 and TRBJ2-2; 13 bases are shared with TRBD2. Germline V gene data show CDR1 as KGHSH and CDR2 as LQKENI. V gave up 5 bases and J gave up 6 bases; unmatched junction bases: 12. This CDR3 spans 18 amino acids. DNA of the CDR3: TGTGCCAGCTCATCACGGACTAGCGGGAGTTCAACTCCCGGGGAGCTGTTTTTT. It yields the protein CASSSRTSGSSTPGELFF.

V is TRBV27 and J is TRBJ1-1; 9 bases agree with TRBD1. Germline loops: CDR1 MNHEY, CDR2 SMNVEV (reference sequence). The trim removed 6 bases at V and 4 bases at J, leaving 6 bases unmatched. The CDR3 length is 14 residues. The CDR3 is CASRTDRGVTEAFF. DNA of the CDR3: TGTGCCAGCAGAACCGACAGGGGGGTCACTGAAGCTTTCTTT.

This chain connects TRBV5-6 to TRBJ1-1; no reliable D call. Looked up from germline, CDR1 is SGHDT and CDR2 is YYEEEE. The V gene lost 2 bases and the J gene lost 0 bases, with 5 bases spanning the gap. The CDR3 length is 13 residues. DNA of the CDR3: TGTGCCAGCAGCTTTCAGGTGAACACTGAAGCTTTCTTT. Translating it yields CASSFQVNTEAFF.

The rearrangement links TRBV19 to TRBJ2-1; 10 bases agree with TRBD2. The J segment lost 8 bases and the V segment lost 3 bases, leaving 4 bases of the junction unmatched. The germline V gene has CDR1 LNHDA and CDR2 SQIVND (reference sequence). This CDR3 contains 14 residues. The CDR3 DNA reads as TGTGCCAGTAGTATCCTGCTAGCGGGAGATGAGCAGTTCTTC. Amino acid sequence: CASSILLAGDEQFF.

The V and J genes are TRBV6-5 and TRBJ2-5; D is possibly TRBD2 (6 bases). This CDR3 has 14 residues. Germline CDR1 is MNHEY and CDR2 is SVGAGI. V was shortened by 9 bases and J by 5 bases, with 19 bases between the two germline ends. This CDR3 reads CASFARAGWETQYF. CDR3 bases: TGTGCCAGTTTCGCCCGCGCGGGATGGGAGACCCAGTACTTC.